This T cell receptor beta chain was retrieved from a study of relationships among human T cell subsets. The T cell receptor alpha and beta CDR3 regions were amplified from mRNA by semiquantitative ARM-PCR. In ARM-PCR, communal superprimers followed tagged nested gene-specific primers for exponential amplification. One entry per CDR3 protein, called by TCRdb with MiXCR from the multiplex PCR reads. This sample yields around 15,000 distinct CDR3 sequences, of which about 56% are seen a single time; 30% to 45% belongs to the top ten. Trimming removed 2 bases from V and 5 bases from J, with 7 bases in between. The germline V gene encodes CDR1 SGHDT and CDR2 YYEEEE. CDR3 length equals 12 residues.

The genes are TRBV5-6 and TRBJ1-1; no definite D call. The sequencing input was total T cells sorted from blood. The origin of this receptor is a man aged 40-55 years in good health. CDR3 DNA: TGTGCCAGCAGCTTCATGAGTACTGAAGCTTTCTTT. Its protein product is CASSFMSTEAFF.